This TCR beta chain was retrieved from a study of T cell responses to AZD1222 COVID-19 vaccine. The protocol was immunoSEQ multiplex PCR, while the TCRdb copy is restricted to in-frame clones and leaves out a portion. The table lists 130,000 or so clones, about 94% of them singletons. Study-level results: Distributed over spike, vaccine-associated CD4 TCRs predominated at 160-218 and 743-854. Per reports, nearly half of all spike-specific TCRs target regions that are unmutated in variants. There were mostly white British donors and more females than males, and clonal diversity was possibly underestimated. The study sampled repertoires only after the peak T cell response.

CDR3 length: 13 amino acids. Germline V gene sequence: CDR1 LGHDT, CDR2 YNNKEL (reference sequence). V dropped 5 bases and J dropped 3 bases, with 8 bases sitting between them. Note on this clone: The antigen is undetermined.

The chain employs TRBV3-1 (or the pseudogene TRBV3-2) and TRBJ1-3, with D possibly matching TRBD1 (6 bases). The clonotype was recovered from an adult in good health. The source material was peripheral blood, sampled on day 0 of AZD1222 vaccination. The CDR3 coding sequence is TGTGCCAGCAGCTTGGACAGTGGAAACACCATATATTTT. It encodes CASSLDSGNTIYF.